This T cell receptor beta chain was identified in a study of CD8 T cells in Susac syndrome. Germline V gene sequence: CDR1 MDHEN, CDR2 SYDVKM. This CDR3 contains 16 residues. After removal of 6 bases from V and 8 bases from J, the junction contained 15 bases not matched to a gene. CD8+ and CD4+ T cells taken from blood had their TCR beta sequenced. When the RNA was reverse transcribed, random hexamers were used with an input of roughly 0.5 to 1 ug. TCRdb re-derived calls from the immunoSEQ multiplex PCR reads in MiXCR, one entry per CDR3 protein. In the table there are around 180,000 distinct CDR3 sequences, about 94% of which are singletons.

Sequenced material: CD4+ T cells from PBMCs. The origin of this receptor is a human donor with multiple sclerosis. This sequence joins TRBV28 and TRBJ2-1, with 8 bases fitting TRBD1. The CDR3 loop is CASSPGTGRSRYEQFF. CDR3 in DNA: TGTGCCAGCAGCCCCGGGACAGGTCGGTCCAGATATGAGCAGTTCTTC.